This TCR beta chain was retrieved from a study of cytomegalovirus exposure and HLA in healthy donors (dated by TCRdb to about 2017). Regarding the research as a whole: According to a later analysis, one platform produced both the 120 validation repertoires and the roughly 640 repertoires of the first cohort. The study aimed to test whether cataloging public T cell receptors could reveal signatures of past pathogen exposure. Along with the approximately 700-subject first cohort, a separate validation cohort of around 110 different subjects was used. To predict cytomegalovirus infection status, the study brought together high-throughput TCR immunosequencing, statistical association of individual TCRs with disease status, and machine learning. Results the study describes overall, beyond this receptor: While some public TCRs were present in many individuals, most TCR sequences turned up only very rarely across donors. In both the original and validation cohorts, the classifier was reported to diagnose cytomegalovirus status with high specificity and sensitivity. The study listed around 160 TCR beta chains as associated with cytomegalovirus. Subsequent analysis determined that TCRs grouped into clusters in the first cohort also showed a tendency toward co-occurrence across the 120 validation repertoires, and about 93% of cluster scores exceeded 0. A later analysis had no HLA typing for the validation cohort, so co-occurrence there was scored across all 130 or so repertoires. A few of the identified cytomegalovirus-associated TCR beta chains were confirmed in vitro to be specific for cytomegalovirus antigens. The authors suggested that the approach could potentially be generalized to other disease states and immunological phenotypes.

Details on this clone: Its antigen remains unidentified. Per-base quality was not reported, and no clone a single base away is much larger than it.

The donors belonged to the validation cohort of around 120 subjects, which was separate from the approximately 660-subject first cohort. Library generation was performed with the immunoSEQ multiplex PCR assay. Concerning the study's data processing: A statistical classification framework was developed to diagnose cytomegalovirus status using the catalog of TCR beta chain sequences. The table was pulled from immuneACCESS by TCRdb, which kept in-frame rearrangements only. Such tables lose some clones; where checked, under half of the loss comes from unresolved V genes, and the rest has no known cause. V, J and clone size derive from that table, while D and trimming were established from the DNA sequence. Within this sample are roughly 250,000 clones, with about 83% of them counted one time only. The ten largest account for 2.6% of the sample. Taken from cysteine to phenylalanine, the CDR3 has 13 residues. The CDR3 DNA has 39 bases and is translated from base 1. Relative to germline, V is missing 7 bases and J is missing 4 bases, with 6 bases of the junction outside any gene match.

This sequence originates from a man aged 18 to 30 in good health and CMV-seronegative. The rearranged chain carries TRBV23-1 and TRBJ2-7; the central 8 bases match TRBD2. TRBV23-1 is placed among ORFs of uncertain function. The sequencing input was PBMCs. CDR3 sequence: CASNKAGVYEQYF. The nucleotides read TGCGCCAGCAACAAAGCGGGAGTATACGAGCAGTACTTC.